The 10 T cell receptor beta chains in this list originate from one sample, sequenced in a study of CD8+ T cells in alopecia areata. Treatment noted: oral pan-JAK inhibitor, 5-10 mg twice daily. RNA was extracted and reverse transcribed into cDNA as the sequencing template. Assay used: immunoSEQ multiplex PCR; TCRdb lists only in-frame clones, some missing. Of over 150,000 clones listed, roughly 50% are singletons. Sequencing was performed on CD8+ T cells sorted from blood, taken at week 24, from a patient treated with tofacitinib. The receptor source for this set is a human donor with alopecia areata.

This sequence joins TRBV29-1 and TRBJ1-2; D gene unclear. Germline V gives CDR1 SQVTM, CDR2 ANQGSEA. Trimming stripped 2 bases from V and 5 bases from J, with 6 bases between. This CDR3 is 11 amino acids long. The CDR3, as DNA: TGCAGCGTTGAAACCCTTTATGGCTACACCTTC. Its protein product is CSVETLYGYTF.

The chain is built from TRBV9 and TRBJ2-2, with unresolved D. V was cut by 2 bases and J by 7 bases, with 6 bases left in between. The CDR3 consists of 12 residues. Germline CDR1 SGDLS, CDR2 YYNGEE. The CDR3 coding sequence is TGTGCCAGCAGCGTTCTGAGCGGGGAGCTGTTTTTT. This sequence encodes CASSVLSGELFF.

Points on this clone: Other DNA sequences in the same sample also yield this CDR3. The V and J genes are TRBV30 and TRBJ1-5; D is ambiguous. V lost 0 bases and J lost 4, with 7 bases in between. Germline V gives CDR1 GTSNPN, CDR2 SVGIG (reference sequence). This CDR3 region has 13 residues. The CDR3 nucleotides are TGTGCCTGGAGTGTAGATGGGAATCAGCCCCAGCATTTT. Amino acid sequence: CAWSVDGNQPQHF.

The rearrangement links TRBV9 to TRBJ1-6, with 7 bases matching TRBD1. The CDR3 has 14 amino acids. Germline lookup yields CDR1 SGDLS and CDR2 YYNGEE. After removal of 4 bases from V and 6 bases from J, the junction contained 4 bases not matched to a gene. The CDR3 nucleotides read TGTGCCAGCAGCCCCGACAGGGCTAATTCACCCCTCCACTTT. It codes for CASSPDRANSPLHF.

The chain has TRBV4-3 and TRBJ1-6, with 9 bases matching TRBD1. V was pared by 0 bases and J by 6 bases, with 3 bases of the junction left unmatched. The CDR3 runs 16 residues. Germline V gene data show CDR1 as LGHNA and CDR2 as YSLEER. The CDR3 DNA sequence: TGCGCCAGCAGCCAAGACGGGGACAGGGTTAATTCACCCCTCCACTTT. Encoded protein: CASSQDGDRVNSPLHF.

Notes on this clone: Other DNA sequences in the same sample also yield this CDR3. The chain couples TRBV29-1 to TRBJ1-1; D is undetermined. The CDR3 consists of 13 residues. V dropped 1 base and J dropped 0 bases, with 6 bases sitting between them. CDR1 is SQVTM and CDR2 is ANQGSEA in the germline V gene. The CDR3 protein is CSVEAGMNTEAFF. CDR3 sequence (DNA): TGCAGCGTTGAAGCGGGGATGAACACTGAAGCTTTCTTT.

The chain is built from TRBV7-9 and TRBJ1-6; D is undetermined. With 6 bases removed from V and 8 bases from J, the gap between germline ends came to 14 bases. The CDR3 spans 14 residues. CDR1 is SEHNR, CDR2 FQNEAQ, per germline (reference sequence). The CDR3 loop is CASRSIMRDSPLHF. The CDR3 region has the DNA TGTGCCAGCAGGAGTATAATGAGAGATTCACCCCTCCACTTT.

The chain uses TRBV9 and TRBJ1-1, with TRBD1 as a possible D gene (5 bases). Trimming pared 0 bases from V and 4 bases from J, leaving 10 bases between. Looked up from germline, CDR1 is SGDLS and CDR2 is YYNGEE. The CDR3 loop spans 14 amino acids. This CDR3 is CASSVGGTPTEAFF. CDR3 bases: TGTGCCAGCAGCGTAGGGGGGACTCCCACTGAAGCTTTCTTT.

This chain links TRBV27 with TRBJ2-5; TRBD2 aligns across 9 bases. This CDR3 region has 18 residues. With V trimmed by 4 bases and J by 0 bases, 12 bases remained unmatched. CDR1 is MNHEY and CDR2 is SMNVEV in the germline V gene (reference sequence). The CDR3 here is CASSSTLIERGDQETQYF. The CDR3 nucleotides read TGTGCCAGCAGTTCAACTCTAATTGAGCGGGGGGACCAAGAGACCCAGTACTTC.

This clone showed up just a few times. The chain uses TRBV29-1 and TRBJ2-3; D gene ambiguous. The CDR3 has 14 amino acids. Germline V gene data show CDR1 as SQVTM and CDR2 as ANQGSEA. The CDR3 protein is CTSNSGTSTDTQYF. For the CDR3, the DNA is TGCACCTCCAATTCTGGAACTAGCACAGATACGCAGTATTTT.